Listed below are T cell receptor beta chains from one sample, sequenced in a study of control samples from healthy donors and cancer patients. The protocol was immunoSEQ multiplex PCR, while the TCRdb copy is restricted to in-frame clones and leaves out a portion. In the table there are some 120,000 clones, around 86% of which are singletons. The sequenced sample was blood. The receptors here all came from a man aged 40-55 years in good health. Each CDR3 is given with its conserved first and last residue. Each record gives: CDR3 DNA, CDR3 protein, V gene, D gene, J gene, clone size. The D gene is left open where the match is weak. The size field is filled for only some rows; it gives once, few, many or a size class.

CDR3 DNA: TGTGCCAGCAGCCATAGCGGTTTAGCCAAAAACATTCAGTACTTC
CDR3 protein: CASSHSGLAKNIQYF
V gene: TRBV11-3
D gene: -
J gene: TRBJ2-4
clone size: -

CDR3 DNA: TGTGCCAGTAGTACGGCGGGAGATACGCAGTATTTT
CDR3 protein: CASSTAGDTQYF
V gene: TRBV19
D gene: -
J gene: TRBJ2-3
clone size: once

CDR3 DNA: TGTGCCAGCAGCCCCGAGACAGGGGGTAGCACTGAAGCTTTCTTT
CDR3 protein: CASSPETGGSTEAFF
V gene: TRBV7-2
D gene: TRBD1
J gene: TRBJ1-1
clone size: once

CDR3 DNA: TGCGCCAGCAGTGAGTCCGGGACAGGGATTCTTGAAGCTTTCTTT
CDR3 protein: CASSESGTGILEAFF
V gene: TRBV10-1
D gene: TRBD1
J gene: TRBJ1-1
clone size: -

CDR3 DNA: TGTGCCAGCAGCCGTAGAATCGGGGAGCTGTTTTTT
CDR3 protein: CASSRRIGELFF
V gene: TRBV6-6
D gene: -
J gene: TRBJ2-2
clone size: -

CDR3 DNA: TGTGCCAGCTCACCGAAACTAGCGGGGGAGGACAATGAGCAGTTCTTC
CDR3 protein: CASSPKLAGEDNEQFF
V gene: TRBV18
D gene: TRBD2
J gene: TRBJ2-1
clone size: -

CDR3 DNA: TGTGCCAGCAGCTTAGCGACGTACGCCTACGAGCAGTACTTC
CDR3 protein: CASSLATYAYEQYF
V gene: TRBV7-2
D gene: -
J gene: TRBJ2-7
clone size: -

CDR3 DNA: TGTGCCAGCAGCCAAGCGGGCCGAGATGGGGGCTACACCTTC
CDR3 protein: CASSQAGRDGGYTF
V gene: TRBV3-1/TRBV3-2
D gene: -
J gene: TRBJ1-2
clone size: -

CDR3 DNA: TGTGCCAGCAGCCCCAAGTTACCGGGAACGGGGCTTAACTATGGCTACACCTTC
CDR3 protein: CASSPKLPGTGLNYGYTF
V gene: TRBV3-1/TRBV3-2
D gene: -
J gene: TRBJ1-2
clone size: -

CDR3 DNA: TGTGCCTGGAGATCGAAGGGGCCCTACGAGCAGTACTTC
CDR3 protein: CAWRSKGPYEQYF
V gene: TRBV30
D gene: -
J gene: TRBJ2-7
clone size: -

CDR3 DNA: TGCGCCAGCAGCCAAGTAGCCCCTGGACAGGGGGACTCACCCCTCCACTTT
CDR3 protein: CASSQVAPGQGDSPLHF
V gene: TRBV4-3
D gene: TRBD1
J gene: TRBJ1-6
clone size: -

CDR3 DNA: TGTGCCAGCAGCCGAAAACCGACAGGGGGCAAAGCTGAAGCTTTCTTT
CDR3 protein: CASSRKPTGGKAEAFF
V gene: TRBV14
D gene: TRBD1
J gene: TRBJ1-1
clone size: -

CDR3 DNA: TGTGCCAGCAGAGGAAGCGGGCCCTACGAGCAGTACTTC
CDR3 protein: CASRGSGPYEQYF
V gene: TRBV2
D gene: -
J gene: TRBJ2-7
clone size: -

CDR3 DNA: TGTGCCAGCAAGGTCGGGGAAGTAGGAGAAAAACTGTTTTTT
CDR3 protein: CASKVGEVGEKLFF
V gene: TRBV25-1
D gene: -
J gene: TRBJ1-4
clone size: -

CDR3 DNA: TGCAGCGTGAGACAGCCGAACACTGAAGCTTTCTTT
CDR3 protein: CSVRQPNTEAFF
V gene: TRBV29-1
D gene: -
J gene: TRBJ1-1
clone size: -

CDR3 DNA: TGTGCCAGCAGTGACCCGACAGGTACGAACACTGAAGCTTTCTTT
CDR3 protein: CASSDPTGTNTEAFF
V gene: TRBV6-1
D gene: -
J gene: TRBJ1-1
clone size: -

CDR3 DNA: TGTGCCAGCAGCTCACCGGGACAGGCGTACGAGCAGTACTTC
CDR3 protein: CASSSPGQAYEQYF
V gene: TRBV7-9
D gene: TRBD1
J gene: TRBJ2-7
clone size: -

CDR3 DNA: TGTGCCAGCAGTTACATGGCCCAGCCCCAGCATTTT
CDR3 protein: CASSYMAQPQHF
V gene: TRBV6-2/TRBV6-3
D gene: -
J gene: TRBJ1-5
clone size: -

CDR3 DNA: TGTGCCAGCAGTCCCGCAGAGGCAGCCAACACTGAAGCTTTCTTT
CDR3 protein: CASSPAEAANTEAFF
V gene: TRBV25-1
D gene: -
J gene: TRBJ1-1
clone size: -